These T cell receptor beta chains were read from a single sample in a study of response to subunit inactivated influenza vaccine. TCRdb redid the calling of the RT-PCR reads with MiXCR, one entry per CDR3 protein. The table has some 640,000 distinct CDR3 sequences, more than 11% seen once. The sequences come from PBMCs from blood, collected roughly 15 days before vaccination. These receptors were obtained from a man aged 45 to 65 who received an inactivated influenza vaccine. Each CDR3 is given without its conserved first and last residue. D genes are given only for firm matches. A row's size may be missing; if present it is once, few, many or a size class.

TRBJ1-1 | many | - | TRBV5-6 | ASSRPTVNTEAF
TRBJ2-1 | many | TRBD2 | TRBV2 | ASTSDIGDEQF
TRBJ2-1 | few | TRBD2 | TRBV19 | ASSGLAGGLYNEQF
TRBJ2-3 | - | - | TRBV10-1 | ASSESRGMADTQY
TRBJ1-6 | many | - | TRBV24-1 | ATSDHGNSPLH
TRBJ2-2 | few | - | TRBV5-6 | ASSPRGVISGELF
TRBJ1-1 | few | - | TRBV7-9 | ASRGLSTEAF
TRBJ2-1 | - | - | TRBV7-6 | ASSLETRTYSYNEQF
TRBJ2-4 | few | - | TRBV7-2 | ASSPHRDLQY
TRBJ2-3 | few | - | TRBV7-9 | ASSLVQSADTQY
TRBJ1-1 | few | - | TRBV28 | ASSLEEGMNTEAF
TRBJ2-3 | few | - | TRBV5-5 | ASSRLGYSSTDTQY
TRBJ1-5 | few | - | TRBV12-3/TRBV12-4 | ASSLAGFDQPQH
TRBJ2-1 | few | TRBD2 | TRBV20-1 | SARDREGGYNEQF
TRBJ2-2 | few | - | TRBV7-8 | ASSLVAGTVNTGELF
TRBJ1-1 | - | TRBD1 | TRBV28 | ASSIPLQGADGAF
TRBJ1-2 | few | TRBD1 | TRBV18 | ASSPGTTGGGYT
TRBJ1-1 | few | - | TRBV7-9 | ASSVQGWGTEAF
TRBJ2-7 | few | TRBD1 | TRBV2 | ATQPGQGREQY
TRBJ2-7 | few | - | TRBV29-1 | SVQSGILGYEQY